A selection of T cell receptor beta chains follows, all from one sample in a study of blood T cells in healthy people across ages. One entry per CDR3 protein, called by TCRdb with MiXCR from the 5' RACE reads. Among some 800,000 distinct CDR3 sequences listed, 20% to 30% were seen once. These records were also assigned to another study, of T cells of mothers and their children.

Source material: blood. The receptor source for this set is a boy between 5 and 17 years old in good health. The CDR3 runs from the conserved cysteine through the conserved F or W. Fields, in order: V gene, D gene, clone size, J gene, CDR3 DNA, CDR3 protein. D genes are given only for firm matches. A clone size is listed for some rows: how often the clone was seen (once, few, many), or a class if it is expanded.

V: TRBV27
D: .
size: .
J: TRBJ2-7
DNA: TGTGCCAGCAGTTTATATAGGGTTGCGTACGAGCAGTACTTC
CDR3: CASSLYRVAYEQYF

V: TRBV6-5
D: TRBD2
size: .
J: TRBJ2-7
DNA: TGTGCCAGCAGTTACGAGGGAGGGCCCTACGAGCAGTACTTC
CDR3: CASSYEGGPYEQYF

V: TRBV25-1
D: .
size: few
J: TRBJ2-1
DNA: TGTGCCAGCAGACTGTACGATGAGCAGTTCTTC
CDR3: CASRLYDEQFF

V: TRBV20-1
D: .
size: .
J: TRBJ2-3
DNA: TGCAGTGCTAGTCCCACCGGGAGTGGGGAGGATACGCAGTATTTT
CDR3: CSASPTGSGEDTQYF

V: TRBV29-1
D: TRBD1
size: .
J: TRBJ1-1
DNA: TGCAGCGTTGGTGGGGGACAGGGGTGGACTGAAGCTTTCTTT
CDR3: CSVGGGQGWTEAFF

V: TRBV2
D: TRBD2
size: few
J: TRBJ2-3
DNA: TGTGCCAGCATGGGGGACTACGACACAGATACGCAGTATTTT
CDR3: CASMGDYDTDTQYF

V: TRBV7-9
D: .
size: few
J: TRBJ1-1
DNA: TGTGCCAGCGAGGGGATCTTGAACACTGAAGCTTTCTTT
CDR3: CASEGILNTEAFF

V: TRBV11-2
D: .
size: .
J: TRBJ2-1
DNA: TGTGCCAGCAGCTTAGGGGAAAATGGGTACCATGAGCAGTTCTTC
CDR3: CASSLGENGYHEQFF

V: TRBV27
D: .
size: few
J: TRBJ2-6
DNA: TGTGCCAGCAGTTGGGACGGCGGGGCCAACGTCCTGACTTTC
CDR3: CASSWDGGANVLTF

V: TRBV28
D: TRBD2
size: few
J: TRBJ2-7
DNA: TGTGCCAGCAGTTCTCTAGCGGGGACCTACGAGCAGTACTTC
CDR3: CASSSLAGTYEQYF

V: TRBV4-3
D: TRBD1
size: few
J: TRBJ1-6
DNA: TGCGCCAGCAGCCAAGGGACAGGACATAATTCACCCCTCCACTTT
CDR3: CASSQGTGHNSPLHF

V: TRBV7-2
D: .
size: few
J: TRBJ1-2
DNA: TGTGCCAGCAGCTTAGGATCCGGGACGCCGAACTATGGCTACACCTTC
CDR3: CASSLGSGTPNYGYTF

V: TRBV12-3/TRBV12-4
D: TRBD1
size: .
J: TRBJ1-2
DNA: TGTGCCAGCAGCACAGGGACAGCTAACTATGGCTACACCTTC
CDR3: CASSTGTANYGYTF

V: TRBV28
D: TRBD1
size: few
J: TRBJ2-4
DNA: TGTGCCAGCAGTTACTCCCGGGACAGGGCCAAAAACATTCAGTACTTC
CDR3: CASSYSRDRAKNIQYF

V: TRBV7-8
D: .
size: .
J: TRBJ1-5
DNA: TGTGCCAGCAGCTCATTACGCCGCAATCAGCCCCAGCATTTT
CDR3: CASSSLRRNQPQHF

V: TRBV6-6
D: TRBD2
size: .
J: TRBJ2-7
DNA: TGTGCCAGCAGTTACTTAAGCGGGAGGGCCGGCGAGCAGTACTTC
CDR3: CASSYLSGRAGEQYF

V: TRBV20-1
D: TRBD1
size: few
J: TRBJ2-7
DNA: TGCAGTGCTAGAGATTTCTCACCGGGACAGGGAGGTGAGCAGTACTTC
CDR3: CSARDFSPGQGGEQYF

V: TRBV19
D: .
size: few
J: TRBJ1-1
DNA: TGTGCCAGTAGTGTAAATACAGGTCATGGATTCACTGAAGCTTTCTTT
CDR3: CASSVNTGHGFTEAFF

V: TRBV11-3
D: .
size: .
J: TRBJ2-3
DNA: TGTGCCAGCAGCTTGCGGGATTCGGGCACAGATACGCAGTATTTT
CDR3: CASSLRDSGTDTQYF

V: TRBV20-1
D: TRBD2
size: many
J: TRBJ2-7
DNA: TGCAGTGCTAGGGTGGCGGGAGGCATATACGAGCAGTACTTC
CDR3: CSARVAGGIYEQYF

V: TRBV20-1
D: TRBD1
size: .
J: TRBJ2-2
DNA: TGCAGTGCGCCTCCGGGACAGGGGGCGTCCGGGGAGCTGTTTTTT
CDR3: CSAPPGQGASGELFF

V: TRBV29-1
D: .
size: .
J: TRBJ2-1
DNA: TGCAGCGTTGATGGGCAGGGCGGTACCTACTCCTACAATGAGCAGTTCTTC
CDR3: CSVDGQGGTYSYNEQFF

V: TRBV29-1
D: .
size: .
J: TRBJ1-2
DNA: TGCAGCGTTGATTTCGGCTATGGCTACACCTTC
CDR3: CSVDFGYGYTF

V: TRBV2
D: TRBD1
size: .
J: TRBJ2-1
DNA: TGTGCCAGCAGGGCGGGACAGGGCCTCGATGAGCAGTTATTC
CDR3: CASRAGQGLDEQLF

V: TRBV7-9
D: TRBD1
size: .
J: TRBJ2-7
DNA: TGTGCCAGCAGCTTAGCTCGGGACAGCTACGAGCAGTACTTC
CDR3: CASSLARDSYEQYF

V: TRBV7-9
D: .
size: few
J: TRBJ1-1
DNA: TGTGCCAGCAGCTTAGGACCGGACTTCCTGGATGTCGCTGAAGCTTTCTTT
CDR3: CASSLGPDFLDVAEAFF

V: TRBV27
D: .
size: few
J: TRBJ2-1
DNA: TGTGCCGCCCAAGGGGCAGGGATGAATGAGCAGTTCTTC
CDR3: CAAQGAGMNEQFF

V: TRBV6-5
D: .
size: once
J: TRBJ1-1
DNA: TGTGCCAGCAGTTACCAGAGTACCGACACTGCGGGCACTGAAGCTTTCTTT
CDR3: CASSYQSTDTAGTEAFF

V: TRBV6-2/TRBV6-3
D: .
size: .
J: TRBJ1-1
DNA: TGTGCCAGCAGTGTAGACATCCAGTCGAACACTGAAGCTTTCTTT
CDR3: CASSVDIQSNTEAFF

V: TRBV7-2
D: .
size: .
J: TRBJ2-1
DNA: TGTGCCAGCAGCCCCGGGGCAGCCAGGGATGAGCAGTTCTTC
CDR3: CASSPGAARDEQFF

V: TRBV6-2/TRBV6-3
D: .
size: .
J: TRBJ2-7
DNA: TGTGCCAGCAGTTACCATCCTGTCAGGGCCACCTACGAGCAGTACTTC
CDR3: CASSYHPVRATYEQYF

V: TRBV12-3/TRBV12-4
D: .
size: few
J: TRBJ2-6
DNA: TGTGCCAGCAGCGACCCCCTCTCTGGGGCCAACGTCCTGACTTTC
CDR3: CASSDPLSGANVLTF

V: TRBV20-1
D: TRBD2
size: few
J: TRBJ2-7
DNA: TGCAGTGCTAGCCCCGGCGGGGGGGGCGGTTACGAGCAGTACTTC
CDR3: CSASPGGGGGYEQYF

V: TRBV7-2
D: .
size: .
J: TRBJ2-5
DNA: TGTGCCAGCAGCTTCCCAGGGAAATACCAAGAGACCCAGTACTTC
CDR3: CASSFPGKYQETQYF

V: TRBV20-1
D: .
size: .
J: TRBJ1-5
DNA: TGCAGTGCTGGGGGGGACTTCAATCAGCCCCAGCATTTT
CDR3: CSAGGDFNQPQHF

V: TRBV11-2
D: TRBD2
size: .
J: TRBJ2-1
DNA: TGTGCCAGCAGCTTCGTAAGACTAGCGGGGCCCAATGAGCAGTTCTTC
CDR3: CASSFVRLAGPNEQFF

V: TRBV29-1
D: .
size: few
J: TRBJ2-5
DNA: TGCAGCGTTGTTCCAAACATGGCCCCGGAGACCCAGTACTTC
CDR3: CSVVPNMAPETQYF

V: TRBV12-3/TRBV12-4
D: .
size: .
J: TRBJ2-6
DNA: TGTGCCAGCAGTAGGGGGACTGGGGCCAACGTCCTGACTTTC
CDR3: CASSRGTGANVLTF

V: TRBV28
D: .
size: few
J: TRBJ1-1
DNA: TGTGCCAGCAGTTTAGGGAACAGGGCTGAAGCTTTCTTT
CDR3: CASSLGNRAEAFF

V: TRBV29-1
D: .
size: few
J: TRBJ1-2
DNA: TGCAGCGTTGAAGCTAAATCTAACTATGGCTACACCTTC
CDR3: CSVEAKSNYGYTF

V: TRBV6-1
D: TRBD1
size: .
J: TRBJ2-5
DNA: TGTGCCAGCAGTGAATGGGGACAGGGGAGGAAGACCCAGTACTTC
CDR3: CASSEWGQGRKTQYF

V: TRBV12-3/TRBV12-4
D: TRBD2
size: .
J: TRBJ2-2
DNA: TGTGCCAGCAGTTTTCTTGGACTAGGGCCCACCGGGGAGCTGTTTTTT
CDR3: CASSFLGLGPTGELFF

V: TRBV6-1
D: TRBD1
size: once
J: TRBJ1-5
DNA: TGTGCCAGCAGTGCCCTCAACAGGGGGAATCAGCCCCAGCATTTT
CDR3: CASSALNRGNQPQHF

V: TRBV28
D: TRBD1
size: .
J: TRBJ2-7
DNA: TGTGCCAGCAGTGCAACCGGACAGGGGGCCTACGAGCAGTACTTC
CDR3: CASSATGQGAYEQYF

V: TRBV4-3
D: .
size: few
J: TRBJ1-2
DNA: TGCGCCAGCAGCCAAGACCCCAATGATAACTATGGCTACACCTTC
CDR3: CASSQDPNDNYGYTF

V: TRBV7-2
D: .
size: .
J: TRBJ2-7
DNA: TGTGCCAGCAGCTTAAGGGGACGCGAGCAGTACTTC
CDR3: CASSLRGREQYF